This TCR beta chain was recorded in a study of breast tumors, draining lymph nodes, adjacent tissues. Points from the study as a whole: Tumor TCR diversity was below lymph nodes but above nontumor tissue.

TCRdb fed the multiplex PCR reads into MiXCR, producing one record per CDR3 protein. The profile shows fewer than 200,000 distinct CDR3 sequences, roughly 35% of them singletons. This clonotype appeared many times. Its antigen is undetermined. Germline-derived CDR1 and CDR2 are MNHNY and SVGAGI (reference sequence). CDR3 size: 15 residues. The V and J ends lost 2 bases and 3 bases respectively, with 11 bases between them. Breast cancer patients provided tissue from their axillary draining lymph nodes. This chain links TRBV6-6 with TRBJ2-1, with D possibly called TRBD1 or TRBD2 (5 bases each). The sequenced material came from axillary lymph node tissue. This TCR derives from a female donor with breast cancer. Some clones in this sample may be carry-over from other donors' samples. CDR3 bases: TGTGCCAGCAGTTACATATTTGGGGGCTACAATGAGCAGTTCTTC. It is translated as CASSYIFGGYNEQFF.